Shown below are 25 T cell receptor beta chains from a single sample sequenced in a study of identifying expanded T cells in peripheral blood. Sequencing used immunoSEQ multiplex PCR; TCRdb keeps in-frame clones, though not all of them. This table holds more than 50,000 clones, approximately 80% found once. The source material was blood. These receptors were obtained from a person aged 18 to 69 in good health.

V and J are TRBV7-8 and TRBJ2-3; D perhaps matches TRBD2 (5 bases). V shed 5 bases and J shed 1 base, with 19 bases lying between them. This CDR3 has 17 residues. Germline assignment: CDR1 SGHVS and CDR2 FQNEAQ. CDR3 in amino acids: CASSQYFGQEGTDTQYF. The CDR3 bases are TGTGCCAGCAGCCAATACTTTGGGCAGGAGGGCACAGATACGCAGTATTTT.

The chain recombines TRBV7-2 with TRBJ1-1, with D possibly matching TRBD1 (5 bases). CDR1 and CDR2 from the germline V gene are SGHTA and FQGNSA. This CDR3 is 14 amino acids long. Trimming shortened V by 5 bases and J by 1 base, and 11 bases separated the two germline ends. DNA for the CDR3: TGTGCCAGCAGCCCGGGGCCGTCGAACACTGAAGCTTTCTTT. The encoded protein is CASSPGPSNTEAFF.

The V gene is TRBV10-3, the J gene TRBJ2-1; 15 bases line up with TRBD2. V was pared by 5 bases and J by 10 bases, with 3 bases of the junction left unmatched. The CDR3 extends over 14 amino acids. Germline values: CDR1 ENHRY, CDR2 SYGVKD. The CDR3 region is CAISTGLAGGEQFF. In nucleotides, the CDR3 is TGTGCCATCAGTACCGGACTAGCGGGGGGGGAGCAGTTCTTC.

The CDR3 protein is CASRGDLPSGDEQFF. CDR3 nucleotides: TGCGCCAGCAGGGGGGACCTTCCATCGGGAGATGAGCAGTTCTTC. The chain joins TRBV5-1 to TRBJ2-1; tentative D call: TRBD2 (6 bases). CDR1 is SGHRS and CDR2 is YFSETQ in the germline V gene. With 5 bases removed from V and 8 bases from J, the gap between germline ends came to 20 bases. This CDR3 is 15 amino acids long. The full variable domain, with the rest looked up from reference TRBV5-1 and TRBJ2-1, is KAGVTQTPRYLIKTRGQQVTLSCSPISGHRSVSWYQQTPGQGLQFLFEYFSETQRNKGNFPGRFSGRQFSNSRSEMNVSTLELGDSALYLCASRGDLPSGDEQFFGPGTRLTVL.

With regard to this clone: The junction departs from the called germline gene at one end, perhaps through a read error. V usage is TRBV9 and J usage is TRBJ1-2, with 7 bases aligning to TRBD1. The CDR3 has 13 residues. The germline V gene encodes CDR1 SGDLS and CDR2 YYNGEE. The CDR3 is CASNVEGASGYTF. The CDR3 DNA sequence: TGTGCCAGCAACGTAGAGGGGGCCAGTGGCTACACCTTC.

The chain has TRBV29-1 and TRBJ2-5, with 9 bases fitting TRBD1. CDR1 and CDR2 from the germline V gene are SQVTM and ANQGSEA. V shed 7 bases, J shed 5 bases, and the junction held 2 bases outside the gene matches. This CDR3 is built from 11 residues. CDR3: CSGDRVETQYF. CDR3 in DNA: TGCAGCGGGGACAGGGTGGAGACCCAGTACTTC.

The rearrangement joins TRBV9 to TRBJ1-1; D unclear. The V and J ends lost 0 bases and 8 bases respectively, with 14 bases between them. Germline CDR1 reads SGDLS; CDR2 reads YYNGEE. The CDR3 has 14 amino acids. CDR3 nucleotides: TGTGCCAGCAGCGTAGGTAGGGTTGCGGGGGAAGCTTTCTTT. Protein: CASSVGRVAGEAFF.

This clone was seen a few times. The genes are TRBV11-3 and TRBJ1-1; 9 bases map to TRBD1. V was pared by 5 bases and J by 2 bases, with 6 bases of the junction left unmatched. This CDR3 comprises 15 residues. Per the germline V gene, CDR1 is SGHNT and CDR2 is YENEEA. CDR3 sequence: CASSGTGRVNTEAFF. The DNA of the CDR3 is TGTGCCAGCAGCGGGACAGGGAGGGTAAACACTGAAGCTTTCTTT.

This sequence joins TRBV5-1 and TRBJ2-5, with a possible D match to TRBD2 (6 bases). CDR1 and CDR2 from the germline V gene are SGHRS and YFSETQ. The CDR3 spans 20 residues. V shed 0 bases and J shed 6 bases, with 30 bases lying between them. Here the CDR3 reads CASSLDPGSWTGGVKQTQYF. CDR3 nucleotide sequence: TGCGCCAGCAGCTTGGACCCCGGAAGTTGGACTGGCGGGGTAAAACAGACCCAGTACTTC.

The chain combines TRBV5-1 with TRBJ2-1; 9 bases match TRBD1. Per the germline V gene, CDR1 is SGHRS and CDR2 is YFSETQ. This CDR3 is built from 16 residues. V gave up 0 bases and J gave up 4 bases; unmatched junction bases: 5. CDR3 residues: CASSLGTGETYNEQFF. DNA of the CDR3: TGCGCCAGCAGCTTGGGGACAGGGGAAACATACAATGAGCAGTTCTTC.

The chain combines TRBV30 with TRBJ2-5, with no clear D. The CDR3 loop spans 12 amino acids. V was shortened by 0 bases and J by 0 bases, with 2 bases between the two germline ends. Germline CDR1 is GTSNPN and CDR2 is SVGIG (reference sequence). The CDR3 DNA reads as TGTGCCTGGAGTGTCTACCAAGAGACCCAGTACTTC. It codes for CAWSVYQETQYF.

Only a few counts were recorded for this clone. The chain is built from TRBV12-5 and TRBJ2-1; D possibly matches TRBD1 or TRBD2 (5 bases each). This CDR3 contains 15 residues. Trimming took off 1 base at V and 9 bases at J, with 16 bases between the two ends. Germline-derived CDR1 and CDR2 are LGHNT and FRNRAP. CDR3 nucleotide sequence: TGTGCTAGTGGTTTGGCGGGACCATCAGTAGGTGAGCAGTTCTTC. Its protein is CASGLAGPSVGEQFF.

The chain employs TRBV18 and TRBJ1-1; 8 positions match TRBD1. This CDR3 spans 16 amino acids. Germline V gene data show CDR1 as KGHSH and CDR2 as LQKENI. V lost 2 bases, J lost 0 bases, and 5 bases stayed unmatched. The CDR3 loop is CASSPLDRVMNTEAFF. In DNA form, the CDR3 reads TGTGCCAGCTCACCATTGGACAGGGTCATGAACACTGAAGCTTTCTTT.

The CDR3 protein is CASSAGWGGNEKLFF. The CDR3 bases are TGTGCCAGCAGCGCAGGTTGGGGAGGTAATGAAAAACTGTTTTTT. The chain recombines TRBV11-2 with TRBJ1-4; D uncertain. Germline assignment: CDR1 SGHAT and CDR2 FQNNGV. This CDR3 spans 15 amino acids. V was trimmed by 5 bases and J by 4 bases, leaving 14 bases between them.

The chain has TRBV30 and TRBJ2-3, with 10 bases that match TRBD2. CDR1 is GTSNPN, CDR2 SVGIG, per germline (reference sequence). The CDR3 length is 13 residues. The J segment lost 2 bases and the V segment lost 8 bases, leaving 4 bases of the junction unmatched. The CDR3: CAGSGRYTDTQYF. The DNA of the CDR3 is TGTGCCGGTAGCGGGAGGTACACAGATACGCAGTATTTT. The variable domain in full, completed from reference TRBV30 and TRBJ2-3, reads SQTIHQWPATLVQPVGSPLSLECTVEGTSNPNLYWYRQAAGRGLQLLFYSVGIGQISSEVPQNLSASRPQDRQFILSSKKLLLSDSGFYLCAGSGRYTDTQYFGPGTRLTVL.

In its sample, this clone was seen once. The J gene is TRBJ2-2, the V gene TRBV14; possibly TRBD1 for D (5 bases). Germline CDR1 reads SGHDN; CDR2 reads FVKESK. The CDR3 covers 14 residues. Trimming pared 1 base from V and 7 bases from J, leaving 10 bases between. Here the CDR3 DNA reads TGTGCCAGCAGCCAAGCCCAGGGTGGCGGGGAGCTGTTTTTT. This translates into CASSQAQGGGELFF.

The gene calls are TRBV20-1 and TRBJ1-2; tentative D call: TRBD1 (6 bases). Germline CDR1 DFQATT, CDR2 SNEGSKA (reference sequence). The CDR3 is 11 residues long. Trimming left V 5 bases short and J 8 bases short, with 12 bases between. This CDR3 is CSALDSRGYTF. For the CDR3, the DNA is TGCAGTGCTTTGGACAGTCGCGGCTACACCTTC.

The J gene is TRBJ1-2, the V gene TRBV19; no firm D call. The V gene lost 1 base and the J gene lost 4 bases, with 13 bases spanning the gap. CDR1 is LNHDA and CDR2 is SQIVND in the germline V gene (reference sequence). The CDR3 totals 15 residues. The chain's CDR3 is CASSIGSRVSYGYTF. CDR3 sequence (DNA): TGTGCCAGTAGTATAGGCTCCAGAGTAAGCTATGGCTACACCTTC.

This clone was counted once. J is TRBJ2-7 and V is TRBV7-2, with unresolved D. This CDR3 comprises 9 residues. Between the trimmed V and J ends, which lost 4 bases and 5 bases, there was a span of 0 bases. Germline V lookup: CDR1 SGHTA, CDR2 FQGNSA. CDR3 in amino acids: CASSYEQYF. The CDR3 nucleotides are TGTGCCAGCAGCTACGAGCAGTACTTC.

In DNA, the CDR3 is TGCGCCAGCAGACAGACCGGGACAGGGAACACTGAAGCTTTCTTT. This translates into CASRQTGTGNTEAFF. This chain connects TRBV5-1 to TRBJ1-1; 8 bases line up with TRBD1. The V gene's germline CDR1 is SGHRS and CDR2 YFSETQ. CDR3 length: 15 residues. The V segment lost 5 bases and the J segment 1 base; nucleotides outside the gene matches: 7.

The V and J genes are TRBV2 and TRBJ2-2, with D uncertain. V lost 10 bases and J 0 bases, leaving 15 bases between the germline ends. The germline V gene has CDR1 SNHLY and CDR2 FYNNEI. This CDR3 is 15 amino acids long. The DNA of the CDR3 is TGTGCCACAAGCAGTGGCATATCGAACACCGGGGAGCTGTTTTTT. Translation gives CATSSGISNTGELFF.

The CDR3 is CASSWTGFEQFF. CDR3 bases: TGCGCCAGCAGCTGGACAGGGTTTGAGCAGTTCTTC. The rearrangement uses TRBV5-1 and TRBJ2-1, with 8 bases that match TRBD1. V shed 3 bases, J shed 9 bases, and the junction held 2 bases outside the gene matches. The CDR3 runs 12 residues. Looked up from germline, CDR1 is SGHRS and CDR2 is YFSETQ.

The V and J genes are TRBV29-1 and TRBJ1-1, with D possibly TRBD1 on 5 matching bases. The CDR3 loop spans 12 amino acids. Germline assignment: CDR1 SQVTM and CDR2 ANQGSEA. Trimming took 5 bases from V and 4 from J, leaving 11 bases between them. Written as DNA, the CDR3 is TGCAGCGTTATCCCAGGGAGCACTGAAGCTTTCTTT. It yields the protein CSVIPGSTEAFF.

In this sample, this clone turned up a few times. The gene calls are TRBV30 and TRBJ1-5, with D perhaps TRBD1 (5 bases). This CDR3 is 13 amino acids long. CDR1 GTSNPN and CDR2 SVGIG come from the germline V gene (reference sequence). Trimming took 2 bases from V and 6 from J, leaving 11 bases between them. The CDR3 sequence: CAWSLQAGQPQHF. CDR3 DNA sequence: TGTGCCTGGAGTTTACAGGCAGGTCAGCCCCAGCATTTT.

The rearrangement links TRBV7-3 to TRBJ2-3; 9 bases map to TRBD2. J lost 4 bases, V lost 2 bases, and 7 bases had no gene match. The CDR3 has 16 amino acids. Germline V gene data show CDR1 as SGHTA and CDR2 as FQGTGA. The CDR3 protein is CASSLDGGGAPDTQYF. CDR3 sequence (DNA): TGTGCCAGCAGCTTAGATGGCGGGGGGGCCCCAGATACGCAGTATTTT. The full variable domain, rest sourced from reference TRBV7-3 and TRBJ2-3, is GAGVSQTPSNKVTEKGKYVELRCDPISGHTALYWYRQSLGQGPEFLIYFQGTGAADDSGLPNDRFFAVRPEGSVSTLKIQRTERGDSAVYLCASSLDGGGAPDTQYFGPGTRLTVL.